These 18 T cell receptor beta chains originate from one sample sequenced in a study of cytomegalovirus exposure and HLA in healthy donors. Researchers ran the PCR with 60 Vbeta and 13 Jbeta primers. Clones were read by immunoSEQ multiplex PCR, and TCRdb kept only the in-frame ones, dropping some. Of approximately 220,000 clones listed, about 83% are singletons. Input material: PBMCs. The source is a man aged 35 to 55 in good health and CMV-seronegative.

This chain links TRBV4-1 with TRBJ1-5; D ambiguous. Germline loops: CDR1 MGHRA, CDR2 YSYEKL. This CDR3 is built from 16 residues. Trimming pared 0 bases from V and 4 bases from J, leaving 13 bases between. CDR3 bases: TGCGCCAGCAGCCAAGAGATGCTACGGACTAATCAGCCCCAGCATTTT. Encoded protein: CASSQEMLRTNQPQHF.

This clone was observed a handful of times. The J gene is TRBJ2-1, the V gene TRBV7-8; 11 bases are a match to TRBD2. CDR1 is SGHVS and CDR2 is FQNEAQ in the germline V gene. The CDR3 length is 15 residues. Trimming at V came to 7 bases and at J to 6 bases, leaving 8 bases not matched to a gene. The CDR3 protein is CASTLAGEGLNEQFF. The CDR3 DNA reads as TGTGCCAGCACACTAGCGGGAGAGGGTCTCAATGAGCAGTTCTTC.

V and J are TRBV5-1 and TRBJ1-3, with D possibly TRBD1 on 6 matching bases. CDR1 is SGHRS, CDR2 YFSETQ, per germline. Trimming took off 0 bases at V and 3 bases at J, with 13 bases between the two ends. The CDR3 covers 16 residues. CDR3 DNA sequence: TGCGCCAGCAGCTTGGAGTCAGGGGTTAATGGAAACACCATATATTTT. It is translated as CASSLESGVNGNTIYF. Looking up the rest from reference TRBV5-1 and TRBJ1-3 gives the full variable domain: KAGVTQTPRYLIKTRGQQVTLSCSPISGHRSVSWYQQTPGQGLQFLFEYFSETQRNKGNFPGRFSGRQFSNSRSEMNVSTLELGDSALYLCASSLESGVNGNTIYFGEGSWLTVV.

The gene calls are TRBV18 and TRBJ2-2; maybe TRBD1 (6 bases). The germline V gene encodes CDR1 KGHSH and CDR2 LQKENI. With 3 bases removed from V and 5 bases from J, the gap between germline ends came to 13 bases. The CDR3 contains 15 residues. CDR3 amino acids: CASSPGAPPTGELFF. CDR3 DNA: TGTGCCAGCTCACCGGGGGCGCCTCCAACCGGGGAGCTGTTTTTT.

The chain combines TRBV27 with TRBJ1-2; 7 positions agree with TRBD1. V lost 7 bases and J lost 6; bases outside the gene matches: 11. The CDR3 loop spans 14 amino acids. Germline-derived CDR1 and CDR2 are MNHEY and SMNVEV (reference sequence). Here the CDR3 reads CASNRQGRQNGYTF. The CDR3 region has the DNA TGTGCCAGCAACCGACAGGGCCGTCAAAATGGCTACACCTTC.

This clone was counted once. The chain combines TRBV6-1 with TRBJ1-1; no clear D. In germline, CDR1 is MNHNS, CDR2 SASEGT. V lost 5 bases and J 3 bases, leaving 16 bases between the germline ends. The CDR3 sequence is 15 residues long. CDR3 nucleotide sequence: TGTGCCAGCAGTACCTCCACCGGGGTAGACACTGAAGCTTTCTTT. This sequence encodes CASSTSTGVDTEAFF.

This chain links TRBV18 with TRBJ2-7; D may be TRBD1 (8 bases). Looked up from germline, CDR1 is KGHSH and CDR2 is LQKENI. The CDR3 loop spans 15 amino acids. The ends were cut back, 4 bases at V and 6 bases at J, with 19 bases in the middle. In nucleotides, the CDR3 is TGTGCCAGCTCACTCCAGGCACAGGGGGGGACCGAGCAGTACTTC. It yields the protein CASSLQAQGGTEQYF.

The chain links TRBV15 to TRBJ1-3, with 7 bases that match TRBD1. The CDR3 is 16 residues long. After removal of 0 bases from V and 2 bases from J, the junction contained 4 bases not matched to a gene. Germline V gene sequence: CDR1 LNHNV, CDR2 YYDKDF (reference sequence). The CDR3 DNA reads TGTGCCACCAGCAGAGAGGCAGGGGGAGCTGGAAACACCATATATTTT. This encodes CATSREAGGAGNTIYF.

The CDR3 coding sequence is TGTGCCAGCAGCTTAAGGGCTAGCGGGGGGAATGAGCAGTTCTTC. Encoded protein: CASSLRASGGNEQFF. This sequence joins TRBV7-2 and TRBJ2-1, with 11 bases that match TRBD2. The germline V gene has CDR1 SGHTA and CDR2 FQGNSA. V shed 2 bases and J 7 bases; nucleotides not matched to a gene: 4. This CDR3 is built from 15 residues.

The chain employs TRBV19 and TRBJ1-6; 7 nucleotides align to TRBD1. Germline V gene lookup returns CDR1 LNHDA and CDR2 SQIVND (reference sequence). J lost 7 bases, V lost 7 bases, and 7 bases had no gene match. This CDR3 has 14 residues. The CDR3, as DNA: TGTGCCAGTACCCGACAGGGTGGCAATTCACCCCTCCACTTT. Its protein product is CASTRQGGNSPLHF. The full variable domain, rest sourced from reference TRBV19 and TRBJ1-6, is DGGITQSPKYLFRKEGQNVTLSCEQNLNHDAMYWYRQDPGQGLRLIYYSQIVNDFQKGDIAEGYSVSREKKESFPLTVTSAQKNPTAFYLCASTRQGGNSPLHFGNGTRLTVT.

V and J are TRBV29-1 and TRBJ2-3, with 7 bases lining up with TRBD2. Germline CDR1 is SQVTM and CDR2 is ANQGSEA. Trimming took 2 bases from V and 4 from J; bases not matched to a gene: 9. CDR3 length: 15 amino acids. DNA for the CDR3: TGCAGCGTTGAACCCGCTAGCGCGGGGGCAGATACGCAGTATTTT. This translates into CSVEPASAGADTQYF.

The chain couples TRBV9 to TRBJ2-5; TRBD2 agrees at 8 bases. The germline CDR1 and CDR2 sequences are SGDLS and YYNGEE. The CDR3 length is 16 residues. The ends lost 2 bases at V and 5 bases at J; junction bases unmatched: 11. As DNA, the CDR3 is TGTGCCAGCAGCGTTGGTTCGACGGGGGGGCTTGAGACCCAGTACTTC. Translated: CASSVGSTGGLETQYF.

The chain uses TRBV29-1 and TRBJ1-1; perhaps TRBD1 as D (6 bases). From germline, CDR1 is SQVTM and CDR2 ANQGSEA. This CDR3 has 12 residues. V was pared by 7 bases and J by 3 bases, with 12 bases between. The CDR3 loop is CSGQGLDTEAFF. CDR3 in DNA: TGCAGCGGTCAGGGGTTGGACACTGAAGCTTTCTTT. Looking up the rest from reference TRBV29-1 and TRBJ1-1 gives the full variable domain: SAVISQKPSRDICQRGTSLTIQCQVDSQVTMMFWYRQQPGQSLTLIATANQGSEATYESGFVIDKFPISRPNLTFSTLTVSNMSPEDSSIYLCSGQGLDTEAFFGQGTRLTVV.

The chain carries TRBV19 and TRBJ1-1, with D unresolved. Per germline, CDR1 LNHDA and CDR2 SQIVND (reference sequence). Trimming cost V 1 base and J 5 bases, with 5 bases left between them. The CDR3 has 12 amino acids. The CDR3 protein is CASSIVATEAFF. CDR3 bases: TGTGCCAGTAGTATAGTTGCGACTGAAGCTTTCTTT.

The rearrangement links TRBV2 to TRBJ1-6; 9 bases match TRBD1. Germline trimming cut 6 bases from V and 9 bases from J; bases unmatched to any gene: 12. The CDR3 is made up of 16 amino acids. Germline loops: CDR1 SNHLY, CDR2 FYNNEI. The CDR3 protein is CASRPGRDRVRSPLHF. The CDR3 DNA reads TGTGCCAGCAGGCCTGGTAGGGACAGGGTCCGTTCACCCCTCCACTTT.

The chain uses TRBV5-1 and TRBJ1-4; the D is unclear. This CDR3 has 15 amino acids. Trimming shortened V by 0 bases and J by 3 bases, and 9 bases separated the two germline ends. In germline, CDR1 is SGHRS, CDR2 YFSETQ. DNA of the CDR3: TGCGCCAGCAGCTTGGTGCGGGCCTCTAATGAAAAACTGTTTTTT. It specifies CASSLVRASNEKLFF.

Only a few counts were recorded for this clone. The V and J genes are TRBV6-5 and TRBJ1-1; 8 bases map to TRBD1. CDR3 length equals 13 residues. Germline CDR1 MNHEY, CDR2 SVGAGI. J was trimmed by 5 bases and V by 6 bases; bases with no gene match: 5. DNA for the CDR3: TGTGCCAGCAGCAGGGGGCGGCGGACTGAAGCTTTCTTT. It yields the protein CASSRGRRTEAFF.

The V gene is TRBV9, the J gene TRBJ1-1, with 9 bases matching TRBD1. The CDR3 has 16 amino acids. J gave up 2 bases and V 4 bases, and 9 bases lay outside the gene matches. Per the germline V gene, CDR1 is SGDLS and CDR2 is YYNGEE. CDR3 nucleotide sequence: TGTGCCAGCAGCCCCGGGACAGGGACCGAAAACACTGAAGCTTTCTTT. As protein: CASSPGTGTENTEAFF.